These T cell receptor beta chains were read from a single sample in a study of cytomegalovirus exposure and HLA in healthy donors. Some clones are missing from TCRdb's copy, which holds only in-frame ones; the method was immunoSEQ multiplex PCR. In the table there are about 140,000 clones, approximately 78% of which are singletons. Sequencing used PBMCs. These receptors were taken from a woman aged 45 to 65 in good health and CMV-seropositive. CDR3s include the opening cysteine and the closing phenylalanine or tryptophan. Fields, in order: J gene, V gene, D gene, clone size, CDR3 length, CDR3 protein, CDR3 DNA. A D gene is named only where the DNA matches it firmly. For some rows the clone size is stated as once, few or many, or as a class when expanded; others skip it.

>TRBJ2-2|TRBV5-4|.|.|15
CASSLGGANTGELFF
TGTGCCAGCAGCTTGGGCGGGGCGAACACCGGGGAGCTGTTTTTT
>TRBJ1-1|TRBV6-5|.|.|16
CASSYSLGDSNTEAFF
TGTGCCAGCAGTTACTCCCTTGGTGACAGTAACACTGAAGCTTTCTTT
>TRBJ2-6|TRBV15|TRBD1|.|18
CATSKARTGGIWANVLTF
TGTGCCACCAGCAAAGCTAGGACAGGGGGAATCTGGGCCAACGTCCTGACTTTC
>TRBJ1-1|TRBV7-2|.|.|13
CASTLVRDTEAFF
TGTGCCAGCACCCTAGTTCGAGACACTGAAGCTTTCTTT
>TRBJ2-7|TRBV4-3|TRBD1|.|15
CASSPIRDSKYEQYF
TGCGCCAGCAGCCCGATCCGGGACAGCAAATACGAGCAGTACTTC
>TRBJ1-2|TRBV5-1|TRBD1|.|12
CASSGDRARYTF
TGCGCCAGCAGCGGGGACAGGGCTCGCTACACCTTC
>TRBJ1-1|TRBV5-6|.|.|14
CASSWGYGNTEAFF
TGTGCCAGCAGCTGGGGCTATGGGAACACTGAAGCTTTCTTT
>TRBJ2-1|TRBV9|.|.|15
CASSGYPGTSNEQFF
TGTGCCAGCAGCGGGTATCCCGGGACTTCCAATGAGCAGTTCTTC
>TRBJ1-3|TRBV2|.|once|14
CASMAAISGNTIYF
TGTGCCAGCATGGCGGCAATCTCTGGAAACACCATATATTTT
>TRBJ1-2|TRBV27|TRBD1|once|17
CASSLGQGFSPYYGYTF
TGTGCCAGCAGCCTGGGACAGGGCTTTTCTCCCTACTATGGCTACACCTTC
>TRBJ1-2|TRBV5-1|TRBD1|.|16
CASSLDRGQGTGGHTF
TGCGCCAGCAGCTTGGACAGGGGGCAAGGGACAGGGGGCCACACCTTC
>TRBJ1-4|TRBV5-1|.|.|14
CASSRGGREEKLFF
TGCGCCAGCAGCCGCGGGGGGCGGGAAGAAAAACTGTTTTTT
>TRBJ2-7|TRBV7-4|.|.|14
CASSPGGWVREQYF
TGTGCCAGCAGTCCAGGGGGGTGGGTCCGCGAGCAGTACTTC
>TRBJ2-3|TRBV9|TRBD1|.|15
CASSVRGLDTDTQYF
TGTGCCAGCAGCGTTAGGGGGCTAGACACAGATACGCAGTATTTT
>TRBJ2-6|TRBV5-4|.|.|13
CASSWTSANVLTF
TGTGCCAGCAGTTGGACATCGGCCAACGTCCTGACTTTC
>TRBJ2-1|TRBV4-2|.|few|14
CASSQEPRYNEQFF
TGTGCCAGCAGCCAAGAACCCCGGTACAATGAGCAGTTCTTC
>TRBJ1-4|TRBV7-8|.|.|14
CASSFGRGNEKLFF
TGTGCCAGCAGCTTTGGTAGGGGTAATGAAAAACTGTTTTTT
>TRBJ2-1|TRBV9|.|once|13
CASSVGGSNEQFF
TGTGCCAGCAGCGTAGGAGGGTCCAATGAGCAGTTCTTC
>TRBJ2-7|TRBV19|.|.|13
CASSSTGSHEQYF
TGTGCCAGTAGTAGTACAGGGAGCCACGAGCAGTACTTC
>TRBJ2-1|TRBV5-4|TRBD2|.|16
CASSLTLAGAGNEQFF
TGTGCCAGCAGCTTGACGCTAGCGGGAGCTGGGAATGAGCAGTTCTTC
>TRBJ2-1|TRBV20-1|.|.|11
CSAPGLNEQFF
TGCAGTGCTCCCGGACTCAATGAGCAGTTCTTC
>TRBJ2-1|TRBV6-1|TRBD2|.|15
CAISLSGRGTNEQFF
TGTGCCATCTCCCTTAGCGGGAGGGGTACCAATGAGCAGTTCTTC
>TRBJ1-4|TRBV15|.|.|15
CATSSYRQEYEKLFF
TGTGCCACCAGCAGCTACAGACAGGAATATGAAAAACTGTTTTTT
>TRBJ2-5|TRBV27|.|.|17
CASSPYLVARLEETQYF
TGTGCCAGCAGTCCCTACCTTGTAGCGCGGCTGGAAGAGACCCAGTACTTC
>TRBJ2-2|TRBV28|.|.|15
CASSFPPGDTGELFF
TGTGCCAGCAGTTTCCCGCCAGGGGACACCGGGGAGCTGTTTTTT
>TRBJ2-1|TRBV6-4|TRBD2|.|15
CASSAIAGGYNEQFF
TGTGCCAGCAGTGCCATAGCGGGGGGGTACAATGAGCAGTTCTTC
>TRBJ1-4|TRBV7-9|.|.|15
CASSLEAAAREKLFF
TGTGCCAGCAGCTTAGAGGCAGCCGCTAGGGAAAAACTGTTTTTT
>TRBJ2-2|TRBV5-8|TRBD2|.|15
CASSLSGRNTGELFF
TGTGCCAGCAGCCTTAGCGGGCGCAACACCGGGGAGCTGTTTTTT
>TRBJ2-3|TRBV2|.|.|17
CASSRGGSGGATDTQYF
TGTGCCAGCAGTAGGGGGGGAAGCGGAGGGGCCACAGATACGCAGTATTTT
>TRBJ2-2|TRBV9|TRBD2|.|16
CASSLRLAVNTGELFF
TGTGCCAGCAGCCTTAGACTAGCTGTTAACACCGGGGAGCTGTTTTTT
>TRBJ2-3|TRBV27|TRBD1|.|15
CASSWSQGAIDTQYF
TGTGCCAGCAGTTGGTCGCAGGGGGCCATAGATACGCAGTATTTT
>TRBJ2-7|TRBV4-3|TRBD1|.|15
CASSQILTGAREQYF
TGCGCCAGCAGCCAAATATTGACAGGGGCTAGAGAGCAGTACTTC
>TRBJ2-1|TRBV5-1|TRBD2|.|16
CASSPLTSGSSNEQFF
TGCGCCAGCAGCCCACTGACTAGCGGGAGTAGCAATGAGCAGTTCTTC
>TRBJ2-7|TRBV10-3|TRBD2|.|15
CAISDSTSGTYEQYF
TGTGCCATCAGTGATTCCACTAGCGGGACCTACGAGCAGTACTTC
>TRBJ1-5|TRBV2|TRBD1|.|16
CASAGTGGGSNQPQHF
TGTGCCAGTGCCGGGACAGGGGGGGGGAGCAATCAGCCCCAGCATTTT
>TRBJ1-4|TRBV5-1|TRBD1|.|14
CASSPRTGEEKLFF
TGCGCCAGCAGCCCTAGGACAGGGGAAGAAAAACTGTTTTTT
>TRBJ2-5|TRBV2|TRBD2|.|14
CASSGTSGGETQYF
TGTGCCAGCAGCGGGACTAGCGGGGGGGAGACCCAGTACTTC
>TRBJ1-1|TRBV13|.|.|14
CASEGRILVTEAFF
TGTGCCAGTGAGGGGAGGATATTGGTCACTGAAGCTTTCTTT
>TRBJ2-1|TRBV5-1|TRBD2|.|19
CASSFRARTSGRVDNEQFF
TGCGCCAGCAGCTTCCGGGCACGGACTAGCGGGAGGGTTGACAATGAGCAGTTCTTC
>TRBJ2-3|TRBV7-2|.|.|12
CASSKTWDTQYF
TGTGCCAGCAGCAAGACTTGGGATACGCAGTATTTT
>TRBJ2-7|TRBV7-2|TRBD1|.|15
CASSLATGQGYEQYF
TGTGCCAGCAGCTTAGCTACGGGACAGGGGTACGAGCAGTACTTC
>TRBJ1-4|TRBV13|.|few|12
CASSLGGEKLFF
TGTGCCAGCAGCTTGGGAGGAGAAAAACTGTTTTTT
>TRBJ2-2|TRBV19|TRBD2|once|17
CASNQLAGTWGTGELFF
TGTGCCAGTAATCAACTAGCGGGGACGTGGGGCACCGGGGAGCTGTTTTTT
>TRBJ2-7|TRBV5-1|TRBD1|.|14
CASSDDRGPYEQYF
TGCGCCAGCAGCGACGACAGGGGGCCCTACGAGCAGTACTTC
>TRBJ2-1|TRBV28|.|.|12
CASSKLFVEQFF
TGTGCCAGCAGTAAATTATTTGTCGAGCAGTTCTTC
>TRBJ2-5|TRBV7-2|TRBD2|.|17
CASSLRRGAGSEETQYF
TGTGCCAGCAGCTTAAGGCGGGGGGCTGGGTCGGAAGAGACCCAGTACTTC
>TRBJ2-1|TRBV11-2|.|.|14
CASSLQRVGNEQFF
TGTGCCAGCAGCCTACAGCGGGTAGGAAATGAGCAGTTCTTC
>TRBJ1-4|TRBV27|TRBD1|.|13
CASSLSTGEKLFF
TGTGCCAGCAGTTTATCGACAGGGGAGAAACTGTTTTTT
>TRBJ1-4|TRBV5-6|.|.|12
CASSFAREKLFF
TGTGCCAGCAGCTTTGCTAGGGAAAAACTGTTTTTT
>TRBJ2-7|TRBV19|.|.|13
CASRGSSTHEQYF
TGTGCCAGTCGAGGGAGTAGTACCCACGAGCAGTACTTC
>TRBJ2-1|TRBV28|.|.|13
CASGASSYNEQFF
TGTGCCAGCGGGGCCAGCTCCTACAATGAGCAGTTCTTC
>TRBJ1-1|TRBV18|TRBD1|few|16
CASSETRGRGLTEAFF
TGTGCCAGCTCAGAAACCAGGGGGCGCGGGTTGACTGAAGCTTTCTTT
>TRBJ2-2|TRBV2|.|once|13
CASSAENTGELFF
TGTGCCAGCTCTGCGGAGAACACCGGGGAGCTGTTTTTT